A single sample gave rise to the 2 T cell receptor beta chains below, sequenced in a study of blood T cell repertoires in COVID-19. The assay was immunoSEQ multiplex PCR, and TCRdb's table has in-frame clones only and misses some. Of 150,000 to 200,000 clones listed, roughly 90% are singletons. Sequencing input: peripheral blood. These receptors originate from a man aged 55 to 69 with acute or convalescent COVID-19.

The rearrangement links TRBV30 to TRBJ2-1, with D possibly matching TRBD2 (5 bases). The CDR3 consists of 11 residues. Germline V gene sequence: CDR1 GTSNPN, CDR2 SVGIG (reference sequence). Trimming removed 4 bases from V and 8 bases from J, with 9 bases in between. CDR3 sequence reads: CAWTPGYEQFF. In nucleotides, the CDR3 is TGTGCCTGGACTCCGGGGTATGAGCAGTTCTTC.

The chain uses TRBV30 and TRBJ2-2; TRBD2 might be the D (7 bases). Trimming removed 4 bases from V and 6 bases from J, with 21 bases in between. This CDR3 contains 16 residues. CDR1 is GTSNPN and CDR2 is SVGIG in the germline V gene (reference sequence). The DNA of the CDR3 is TGTGCCTGGAAGGGGGGGGCTATAACAGTAGCCGGGGAGCTGTTTTTT. It yields the protein CAWKGGAITVAGELFF. The full variable domain, completed using reference TRBV30 and TRBJ2-2, is SQTIHQWPATLVQPVGSPLSLECTVEGTSNPNLYWYRQAAGRGLQLLFYSVGIGQISSEVPQNLSASRPQDRQFILSSKKLLLSDSGFYLCAWKGGAITVAGELFFGEGSRLTVL.